The 17 T cell receptor beta chains below were found in one sample sequenced in a study of human T cells and chemical hapten exposure. Via MiXCR, TCRdb re-called the RACE reads, giving one row per CDR3 protein. The data hold about 64,000 distinct CDR3 sequences, with about 10% observed a single time. Time point denoted: patch test 3, about 24 weeks after DPC sensitization. Treatment in this sample: therapeutic diphenylcyclopropenone sensitization with weekly scalp DPC. This sample comprised whole blood, obtained in connection with sensitization to the hapten diphenylcyclopropenone (DPC). The receptor set was obtained from a young woman with alopecia areata. Some clones in this sample may be carry-over from other donors' samples.

CDR3 residues: CASSVGLAQHF. The CDR3 nucleotides read TGTGCCAGCAGTGTCGGGTTAGCCCAGCATTTT. The chain recombines TRBV6-2 or TRBV6-3 with TRBJ1-5, with D unclear. The CDR3 spans 11 residues. Trimming stripped 5 bases from V and 11 bases from J, with 10 bases between. From germline, CDR1 is MNHEY and CDR2 SVGEGT.

This clonotype occurred once. The chain uses TRBV20-1 and TRBJ2-3; D is unresolved. Trimming shortened V by 4 bases and J by 4 bases, and 12 bases separated the two germline ends. From germline, CDR1 is DFQATT and CDR2 SNEGSKA (reference sequence). This CDR3 comprises 13 residues. The CDR3 protein is CSATRTGPDTQYF. In nucleotides, the CDR3 is TGCAGTGCTACCCGGACCGGTCCAGATACGCAGTATTTT.

The rearrangement joins TRBV6-6 to TRBJ1-4; the D is unclear. Per the germline V gene, CDR1 is MNHNY and CDR2 is SVGAGI (reference sequence). Deletions cut 2 bases from V and 8 bases from J, with 6 bases between. This CDR3 contains 12 residues. Written as DNA, the CDR3 is TGTGCCAGCAGTTACGGCTCCGAAAAACTGTTTTTT. This codes for CASSYGSEKLFF.

V is TRBV6-5 and J is TRBJ2-1; 10 positions agree with TRBD2. Germline V gives CDR1 MNHEY, CDR2 SVGAGI. The CDR3 runs 14 residues. With 7 bases clipped from V and 9 bases from J, the junction kept 9 bases outside the gene matches. The CDR3 DNA sequence: TGTGCCAGCACCGAACTAGCGGGAACGGGTGAGCAGTTCTTC. It is translated as CASTELAGTGEQFF.

This CDR3 is CASRGSANTGELFF. The DNA of the CDR3 is TGTGCCAGCAGGGGCAGCGCGAACACCGGGGAGCTGTTTTTT. The chain carries TRBV11-3 and TRBJ2-2; D is unresolved. The CDR3 loop spans 14 amino acids. The V gene lost 6 bases and the J gene lost 0 bases, with 8 bases spanning the gap. Germline assignment: CDR1 SGHNT and CDR2 YENEEA.

V and J are TRBV12-3 or TRBV12-4 and TRBJ1-5; 10 nucleotides match TRBD1. Trimming took 5 bases from V and 3 from J; bases not matched to a gene: 7. This CDR3 contains 16 residues. The DNA of the CDR3 is TGTGCCAGCAGTACTCGACAGGGGGCTCCCAATCAGCCCCAGCATTTT. Its translation: CASSTRQGAPNQPQHF.

The chain couples TRBV28 to TRBJ2-7, with D unclear. Per germline, CDR1 MDHEN and CDR2 SYDVKM. CDR3 size: 15 residues. With 2 bases removed from V and 4 bases from J, the gap between germline ends came to 15 bases. The CDR3 reads CASSLTLVLEYEQYF. Written as DNA, the CDR3 is TGTGCCAGCAGTTTAACGCTAGTTCTCGAATACGAGCAGTACTTC.

This clonotype was counted many times. The rearrangement joins TRBV5-5 to TRBJ2-5; D ambiguous. The CDR3 runs 14 residues. Germline V gives CDR1 SGHKS, CDR2 YYEKEE (reference sequence). The V end was cut by 0 bases, the J end by 4 bases, with 10 bases between. CDR3 sequence: CASSLVGFRETQYF. CDR3 nucleotides: TGTGCCAGCAGCTTGGTGGGGTTTCGAGAGACCCAGTACTTC.

J is TRBJ2-7 and V is TRBV6-2 or TRBV6-3; D uncertain. V lost 6 bases and J 6 bases, leaving 12 bases between the germline ends. This CDR3 has 12 amino acids. Germline loops: CDR1 MNHEY, CDR2 SVGEGT. The CDR3 nucleotides read TGTGCCAGCAGCAAGACTTGGCGCGAGCAGTACTTC. Translated: CASSKTWREQYF.

The chain couples TRBV3-1 to TRBJ2-4; the D is unclear. The V gene's germline CDR1 is LGHDT and CDR2 YNNKEL (reference sequence). Trimming removed 0 bases from V and 8 bases from J, with 11 bases in between. CDR3 length equals 14 residues. The CDR3 reads CASSQELRNYIQYF. CDR3 sequence (DNA): TGTGCCAGCAGCCAAGAATTGAGGAATTACATTCAGTACTTC.

Details on this clonotype: Since a much larger clone is just one base distant, this may be a read error. The chain has TRBV28 and TRBJ2-3, with D possibly being TRBD1 or TRBD2 (5 bases each). The CDR3 extends over 12 amino acids. CDR1 and CDR2 (germline): MDHEN, SYDVKM. The CDR3 protein is CACSLGADTQYF. Here the CDR3 DNA reads TGTGCCTGCAGTTTGGGGGCAGATACGCAGTATTTT.

In its sample, this clonotype was seen a few times. V is TRBV7-6 and J is TRBJ2-5; 9 bases fit TRBD1. Germline V gene sequence: CDR1 SGHVS, CDR2 FNYEAQ. The length of the CDR3 is 14 residues. Unmatched junction bases numbered 6, after V lost 5 bases and J lost 5 bases. The chain's CDR3 is CASSNTGGRETQYF. As DNA, the CDR3 is TGTGCCAGCAGCAACACAGGGGGCCGGGAGACCCAGTACTTC.

The chain uses TRBV5-6 and TRBJ1-2, with unresolved D. V lost 1 base to trimming and J lost 4 bases, with 8 bases between them. This CDR3 comprises 13 residues. CDR1 is SGHDT, CDR2 YYEEEE, per germline. CDR3 DNA sequence: TGTGCCAGCAGCTTGTTGGTTGGCTATGGCTACACCTTC. It encodes CASSLLVGYGYTF.

The table lists this clonotype with a few counts. This sequence joins TRBV5-4 and TRBJ2-5; tentatively, D is TRBD1 (6 bases). Per germline, CDR1 SGHNT and CDR2 YYREEE (reference sequence). The V end was cut by 4 bases, the J end by 2 bases, with 9 bases between. CDR3 length: 13 residues. CDR3 sequence (DNA): TGTGCCAGCAGCCCGACAGGACAAGAGACCCAGTACTTC. The encoded protein is CASSPTGQETQYF.

Concerning this clonotype: An end of the junction does not agree with germline; a read error may underlie this. CDR3 nucleotides: TGTGCCAGCAGCCAGCGGGCGAGGGACATAGGTTCACCCCTACACTTT. Protein sequence: CASSQRARDIGSPLHF. This chain joins TRBV4-2 and TRBJ1-6; TRBD1 might be the D (6 bases). The CDR3 is 16 residues long. CDR1 is LGHNA and CDR2 is YNFKEQ in the germline V gene.

There are many counts of this clonotype. The CDR3 sequence: CASSSGTSYGTSGIREQYF. CDR3 nucleotide sequence: TGTGCCAGCAGCTCAGGGACATCCTACGGAACTAGCGGGATACGGGAGCAGTACTTC. V and J are TRBV7-6 and TRBJ2-7; TRBD2 matches at 10 bases. The CDR3 runs to 19 residues. Germline CDR1 SGHVS, CDR2 FNYEAQ. The V gene end was trimmed by 4 bases and the J gene end by 7 bases; junction bases not matched to a gene: 22.

This chain connects TRBV20-1 to TRBJ2-7, with D hard to call. Germline V gene data show CDR1 as DFQATT and CDR2 as SNEGSKA (reference sequence). The V and J ends lost 6 bases and 6 bases respectively, with 12 bases between them. There are 11 residues in the CDR3. The CDR3 is CSAQRGPEQYF. CDR3 sequence (DNA): TGCAGTGCCCAGCGAGGACCCGAGCAGTACTTC.